These 19 T cell receptor beta chains were all obtained from the same sample, sequenced in a study of blood T cell repertoires in COVID-19. The repertoire was sequenced with immunoSEQ multiplex PCR; TCRdb's copy has only in-frame clones and lacks some. Of 85,000 to 130,000 clones in the sample, over 65% are singletons; the top ten hold about 27%. The sequencing input was peripheral blood. The receptors shown here come from a man aged 60 to 75 with acute or convalescent COVID-19.

Concerning this clone: One end of the junction is discordant with germline, which a read error may explain. This chain links TRBV4-3 with TRBJ1-4, with 7 bases fitting TRBD1. Looked up from germline, CDR1 is LGHNA and CDR2 is YSLEER. The CDR3 length is 14 residues. In nucleotides, the CDR3 is TGCGCCAGCAGCCAAGATTTCAGGACAGGACCCACTGTTTTT. Protein sequence: CASSQDFRTGPTVF.

The CDR3 spells CAISEPLGAQETQYF. CDR3 in DNA: TGTGCCATCAGTGAGCCGTTGGGGGCCCAAGAGACCCAGTACTTC. V usage is TRBV10-3 and J usage is TRBJ2-5; perhaps TRBD1 as D (6 bases). V shed 2 bases and J shed 1 base, with 11 bases lying between them. The CDR3 is 15 residues long. The germline V gene has CDR1 ENHRY and CDR2 SYGVKD.

This clone was seen more than once but under ten times. The CDR3 DNA sequence: TGTGCCAGCAGCCAAGATCGCGGGACCCCACGAAACACCATATATTTT. This encodes CASSQDRGTPRNTIYF. V is TRBV14 and J is TRBJ1-3; TRBD1 is a possible D gene (5 bases). The CDR3 runs 16 residues. CDR1 and CDR2 (germline): SGHDN, FVKESK. Trimming shortened V by 0 bases and J by 5 bases, and 14 bases separated the two germline ends. The complete variable domain, with remaining parts taken from reference TRBV14 and TRBJ1-3, reads EAGVTQFPSHSVIEKGQTVTLRCDPISGHDNLYWYRRVMGKEIKFLLHFVKESKQDESGMPNNRFLAERTGGTYSTLKVQPAELEDSGVYFCASSQDRGTPRNTIYFGEGSWLTVV.

The chain has TRBV2 and TRBJ1-5; TRBD1 matches 7 bases. CDR1 is SNHLY, CDR2 FYNNEI, per germline. The CDR3 length is 14 residues. The J segment lost 4 bases and the V segment lost 5 bases, leaving 5 bases of the junction unmatched. CDR3 nucleotide sequence: TGTGCCAGCAGTCGGGGACAGAGGAATCAGCCCCAGCATTTT. This gives the protein CASSRGQRNQPQHF.

The chain combines TRBV5-1 with TRBJ1-2, with 7 bases matching TRBD1. The CDR3 totals 14 residues. The V and J ends lost 1 base and 2 bases, in that order; junction bases with no gene match: 2. The germline gives CDR1 SGHRS, CDR2 YFSETQ. CDR3 sequence: CASSLSGQNYGYTF. DNA for the CDR3: TGCGCCAGCAGCTTGTCGGGACAGAACTATGGCTACACCTTC.

The genes are TRBV6-5 and TRBJ1-2; TRBD1 might be the D (5 bases). The CDR3 has 14 residues. CDR1 is MNHEY, CDR2 SVGAGI, per germline. V lost 0 bases and J 11 bases, leaving 16 bases between the germline ends. The CDR3 region is CASSYSGARGLYTF. CDR3 DNA sequence: TGTGCCAGCAGTTACTCTGGGGCGCGGGGTCTATACACCTTC.

The rearrangement joins TRBV3-1 (or the pseudogene TRBV3-2) to TRBJ2-2; 9 bases fit TRBD1. The germline V gene has CDR1 LGHDT and CDR2 YNNKEL (reference sequence). Trimming removed 4 bases from V and 6 bases from J; junction bases left unmatched: 9. The length of the CDR3 is 16 residues. The CDR3 region is CASSPPGQGRSGELFF. DNA for the CDR3: TGTGCCAGCAGCCCGCCGGGACAGGGAAGGTCCGGGGAGCTGTTTTTT.

The V and J genes are TRBV6-6 and TRBJ1-3; D gene uncertain. The V gene's germline CDR1 is MNHNY and CDR2 SVGAGI (reference sequence). The CDR3 totals 14 residues. V was shortened by 2 bases and J by 1 base, with 6 bases between the two germline ends. In DNA, the CDR3 is TGTGCCAGCAGTTACGGAGTATCTGGAAACACCATATATTTT. Amino acids: CASSYGVSGNTIYF.

This clone was seen repeatedly, ten times or more. The chain employs TRBV5-1 and TRBJ2-2, with 9 positions matching TRBD2. J gave up 3 bases and V 4 bases, and 7 bases lay outside the gene matches. Germline assignment: CDR1 SGHRS and CDR2 YFSETQ. There are 16 residues in the CDR3. In DNA, the CDR3 is TGCGCCAGCAGCCATAGCGGGAGTTATGACACCGGGGAGCTGTTTTTT. This encodes CASSHSGSYDTGELFF.

V usage is TRBV5-4 and J usage is TRBJ2-1, with D tentatively TRBD1 (5 bases). Germline CDR1 and CDR2: SGHNT and YYREEE (reference sequence). This CDR3 region has 15 residues. V dropped 0 bases and J dropped 4 bases, with 11 bases sitting between them. This chain's CDR3 is CASSLAWRQYNEQFF. The CDR3 DNA reads TGTGCCAGCAGCTTGGCTTGGCGACAGTACAATGAGCAGTTCTTC.

The V gene is TRBV11-2, the J gene TRBJ2-3; 10 positions agree with TRBD2. The trim removed 4 bases at V and 3 bases at J, leaving 4 bases unmatched. CDR3 length: 15 amino acids. Germline values: CDR1 SGHAT, CDR2 FQNNGV. This chain's CDR3 is CASSSAGGPTDTQYF. The DNA for the CDR3 is TGTGCCAGCAGCTCAGCGGGAGGGCCAACAGATACGCAGTATTTT.

The chain joins TRBV5-1 to TRBJ2-3; 8 bases map to TRBD2. Germline assignment: CDR1 SGHRS and CDR2 YFSETQ. There are 15 residues in the CDR3. The V gene end was trimmed by 3 bases and the J gene end by 1 base; junction bases not matched to a gene: 4. The CDR3 sequence: CASSSRRGGTDTQYF. The CDR3 coding sequence is TGCGCCAGCAGCTCCCGGCGGGGGGGCACAGATACGCAGTATTTT.

The chain carries TRBV9 and TRBJ2-1, with 14 bases matching TRBD2. CDR3 length: 19 amino acids. Trimming removed 2 bases from V and 3 bases from J; junction bases left unmatched: 10. In germline, CDR1 is SGDLS, CDR2 YYNGEE. This CDR3 reads CASSVLLPGLAGDYNEQFF. Here the CDR3 DNA reads TGTGCCAGCAGCGTTCTACTTCCGGGACTAGCGGGGGACTACAATGAGCAGTTCTTC. Variable domain in full (rest from reference TRBV9 and TRBJ2-1): DSGVTQTPKHLITATGQRVTLRCSPRSGDLSVYWYQQSLDQGLQFLIQYYNGEERAKGNILERFSAQQFPDLHSELNLSSLELGDSALYFCASSVLLPGLAGDYNEQFFGPGTRLTVL.

The chain recombines TRBV15 with TRBJ2-4; 10 nucleotides line up with TRBD1. V lost 3 bases, J lost 9 bases, and 2 bases stayed unmatched. The length of the CDR3 is 13 residues. Germline V gives CDR1 LNHNV, CDR2 YYDKDF (reference sequence). The CDR3 sequence is CATSRGQGSIQYF. The CDR3 DNA sequence: TGTGCCACCAGCAGGGGACAGGGGAGCATTCAGTACTTC.

The rearrangement joins TRBV28 to TRBJ2-1; 7 bases align to TRBD2. The V gene end was trimmed by 5 bases and the J gene end by 6 bases; junction bases not matched to a gene: 13. The CDR3 length is 16 residues. Germline V gene data show CDR1 as MDHEN and CDR2 as SYDVKM. This chain's CDR3 is CASSATGLGISNEQFF. In DNA, the CDR3 is TGTGCCAGCAGTGCGACCGGACTAGGTATTTCCAATGAGCAGTTCTTC.

The chain joins TRBV6-5 to TRBJ1-5, with D perhaps matching TRBD1 (6 bases). V dropped 5 bases and J dropped 4 bases, with 9 bases sitting between them. Germline CDR1 reads MNHEY; CDR2 reads SVGAGI. This CDR3 region has 13 residues. CDR3 sequence reads: CASSRQDNQPQHF. CDR3 sequence (DNA): TGTGCCAGCAGTCGACAGGATAATCAGCCCCAGCATTTT.

The V and J genes are TRBV7-9 and TRBJ2-7; TRBD2 matches 7 bases. V lost 5 bases, J lost 4 bases, and 8 bases stayed unmatched. Germline V gives CDR1 SEHNR, CDR2 FQNEAQ (reference sequence). The CDR3 has 14 amino acids. CDR3 amino acids: CASSPWRGGYEQYF. As DNA, the CDR3 is TGTGCCAGCAGCCCCTGGCGGGGAGGGTACGAGCAGTACTTC.

The CDR3: CASSQGASYGEQFF. The CDR3 nucleotides are TGTGCCAGCAGCCAGGGAGCAAGCTATGGTGAGCAGTTCTTC. The chain couples TRBV7-8 to TRBJ2-1; D could derive from TRBD1 or TRBD2 (5 bases each). Germline CDR1 is SGHVS and CDR2 is FQNEAQ. CDR3 length: 14 residues. The V end was cut by 5 bases, the J end by 9 bases, with 17 bases between.

The chain uses TRBV2 and TRBJ2-7, with TRBD1 matching over 8 bases. V lost 6 bases to trimming and J lost 2 bases; unmatched junction nucleotides: 6. The germline V gene has CDR1 SNHLY and CDR2 FYNNEI. The CDR3 totals 14 residues. The DNA for the CDR3 is TGTGCCAGCAGGAAGGGCAGGGGGCCCTACGAGCAGTACTTC. Translating gives CASRKGRGPYEQYF.